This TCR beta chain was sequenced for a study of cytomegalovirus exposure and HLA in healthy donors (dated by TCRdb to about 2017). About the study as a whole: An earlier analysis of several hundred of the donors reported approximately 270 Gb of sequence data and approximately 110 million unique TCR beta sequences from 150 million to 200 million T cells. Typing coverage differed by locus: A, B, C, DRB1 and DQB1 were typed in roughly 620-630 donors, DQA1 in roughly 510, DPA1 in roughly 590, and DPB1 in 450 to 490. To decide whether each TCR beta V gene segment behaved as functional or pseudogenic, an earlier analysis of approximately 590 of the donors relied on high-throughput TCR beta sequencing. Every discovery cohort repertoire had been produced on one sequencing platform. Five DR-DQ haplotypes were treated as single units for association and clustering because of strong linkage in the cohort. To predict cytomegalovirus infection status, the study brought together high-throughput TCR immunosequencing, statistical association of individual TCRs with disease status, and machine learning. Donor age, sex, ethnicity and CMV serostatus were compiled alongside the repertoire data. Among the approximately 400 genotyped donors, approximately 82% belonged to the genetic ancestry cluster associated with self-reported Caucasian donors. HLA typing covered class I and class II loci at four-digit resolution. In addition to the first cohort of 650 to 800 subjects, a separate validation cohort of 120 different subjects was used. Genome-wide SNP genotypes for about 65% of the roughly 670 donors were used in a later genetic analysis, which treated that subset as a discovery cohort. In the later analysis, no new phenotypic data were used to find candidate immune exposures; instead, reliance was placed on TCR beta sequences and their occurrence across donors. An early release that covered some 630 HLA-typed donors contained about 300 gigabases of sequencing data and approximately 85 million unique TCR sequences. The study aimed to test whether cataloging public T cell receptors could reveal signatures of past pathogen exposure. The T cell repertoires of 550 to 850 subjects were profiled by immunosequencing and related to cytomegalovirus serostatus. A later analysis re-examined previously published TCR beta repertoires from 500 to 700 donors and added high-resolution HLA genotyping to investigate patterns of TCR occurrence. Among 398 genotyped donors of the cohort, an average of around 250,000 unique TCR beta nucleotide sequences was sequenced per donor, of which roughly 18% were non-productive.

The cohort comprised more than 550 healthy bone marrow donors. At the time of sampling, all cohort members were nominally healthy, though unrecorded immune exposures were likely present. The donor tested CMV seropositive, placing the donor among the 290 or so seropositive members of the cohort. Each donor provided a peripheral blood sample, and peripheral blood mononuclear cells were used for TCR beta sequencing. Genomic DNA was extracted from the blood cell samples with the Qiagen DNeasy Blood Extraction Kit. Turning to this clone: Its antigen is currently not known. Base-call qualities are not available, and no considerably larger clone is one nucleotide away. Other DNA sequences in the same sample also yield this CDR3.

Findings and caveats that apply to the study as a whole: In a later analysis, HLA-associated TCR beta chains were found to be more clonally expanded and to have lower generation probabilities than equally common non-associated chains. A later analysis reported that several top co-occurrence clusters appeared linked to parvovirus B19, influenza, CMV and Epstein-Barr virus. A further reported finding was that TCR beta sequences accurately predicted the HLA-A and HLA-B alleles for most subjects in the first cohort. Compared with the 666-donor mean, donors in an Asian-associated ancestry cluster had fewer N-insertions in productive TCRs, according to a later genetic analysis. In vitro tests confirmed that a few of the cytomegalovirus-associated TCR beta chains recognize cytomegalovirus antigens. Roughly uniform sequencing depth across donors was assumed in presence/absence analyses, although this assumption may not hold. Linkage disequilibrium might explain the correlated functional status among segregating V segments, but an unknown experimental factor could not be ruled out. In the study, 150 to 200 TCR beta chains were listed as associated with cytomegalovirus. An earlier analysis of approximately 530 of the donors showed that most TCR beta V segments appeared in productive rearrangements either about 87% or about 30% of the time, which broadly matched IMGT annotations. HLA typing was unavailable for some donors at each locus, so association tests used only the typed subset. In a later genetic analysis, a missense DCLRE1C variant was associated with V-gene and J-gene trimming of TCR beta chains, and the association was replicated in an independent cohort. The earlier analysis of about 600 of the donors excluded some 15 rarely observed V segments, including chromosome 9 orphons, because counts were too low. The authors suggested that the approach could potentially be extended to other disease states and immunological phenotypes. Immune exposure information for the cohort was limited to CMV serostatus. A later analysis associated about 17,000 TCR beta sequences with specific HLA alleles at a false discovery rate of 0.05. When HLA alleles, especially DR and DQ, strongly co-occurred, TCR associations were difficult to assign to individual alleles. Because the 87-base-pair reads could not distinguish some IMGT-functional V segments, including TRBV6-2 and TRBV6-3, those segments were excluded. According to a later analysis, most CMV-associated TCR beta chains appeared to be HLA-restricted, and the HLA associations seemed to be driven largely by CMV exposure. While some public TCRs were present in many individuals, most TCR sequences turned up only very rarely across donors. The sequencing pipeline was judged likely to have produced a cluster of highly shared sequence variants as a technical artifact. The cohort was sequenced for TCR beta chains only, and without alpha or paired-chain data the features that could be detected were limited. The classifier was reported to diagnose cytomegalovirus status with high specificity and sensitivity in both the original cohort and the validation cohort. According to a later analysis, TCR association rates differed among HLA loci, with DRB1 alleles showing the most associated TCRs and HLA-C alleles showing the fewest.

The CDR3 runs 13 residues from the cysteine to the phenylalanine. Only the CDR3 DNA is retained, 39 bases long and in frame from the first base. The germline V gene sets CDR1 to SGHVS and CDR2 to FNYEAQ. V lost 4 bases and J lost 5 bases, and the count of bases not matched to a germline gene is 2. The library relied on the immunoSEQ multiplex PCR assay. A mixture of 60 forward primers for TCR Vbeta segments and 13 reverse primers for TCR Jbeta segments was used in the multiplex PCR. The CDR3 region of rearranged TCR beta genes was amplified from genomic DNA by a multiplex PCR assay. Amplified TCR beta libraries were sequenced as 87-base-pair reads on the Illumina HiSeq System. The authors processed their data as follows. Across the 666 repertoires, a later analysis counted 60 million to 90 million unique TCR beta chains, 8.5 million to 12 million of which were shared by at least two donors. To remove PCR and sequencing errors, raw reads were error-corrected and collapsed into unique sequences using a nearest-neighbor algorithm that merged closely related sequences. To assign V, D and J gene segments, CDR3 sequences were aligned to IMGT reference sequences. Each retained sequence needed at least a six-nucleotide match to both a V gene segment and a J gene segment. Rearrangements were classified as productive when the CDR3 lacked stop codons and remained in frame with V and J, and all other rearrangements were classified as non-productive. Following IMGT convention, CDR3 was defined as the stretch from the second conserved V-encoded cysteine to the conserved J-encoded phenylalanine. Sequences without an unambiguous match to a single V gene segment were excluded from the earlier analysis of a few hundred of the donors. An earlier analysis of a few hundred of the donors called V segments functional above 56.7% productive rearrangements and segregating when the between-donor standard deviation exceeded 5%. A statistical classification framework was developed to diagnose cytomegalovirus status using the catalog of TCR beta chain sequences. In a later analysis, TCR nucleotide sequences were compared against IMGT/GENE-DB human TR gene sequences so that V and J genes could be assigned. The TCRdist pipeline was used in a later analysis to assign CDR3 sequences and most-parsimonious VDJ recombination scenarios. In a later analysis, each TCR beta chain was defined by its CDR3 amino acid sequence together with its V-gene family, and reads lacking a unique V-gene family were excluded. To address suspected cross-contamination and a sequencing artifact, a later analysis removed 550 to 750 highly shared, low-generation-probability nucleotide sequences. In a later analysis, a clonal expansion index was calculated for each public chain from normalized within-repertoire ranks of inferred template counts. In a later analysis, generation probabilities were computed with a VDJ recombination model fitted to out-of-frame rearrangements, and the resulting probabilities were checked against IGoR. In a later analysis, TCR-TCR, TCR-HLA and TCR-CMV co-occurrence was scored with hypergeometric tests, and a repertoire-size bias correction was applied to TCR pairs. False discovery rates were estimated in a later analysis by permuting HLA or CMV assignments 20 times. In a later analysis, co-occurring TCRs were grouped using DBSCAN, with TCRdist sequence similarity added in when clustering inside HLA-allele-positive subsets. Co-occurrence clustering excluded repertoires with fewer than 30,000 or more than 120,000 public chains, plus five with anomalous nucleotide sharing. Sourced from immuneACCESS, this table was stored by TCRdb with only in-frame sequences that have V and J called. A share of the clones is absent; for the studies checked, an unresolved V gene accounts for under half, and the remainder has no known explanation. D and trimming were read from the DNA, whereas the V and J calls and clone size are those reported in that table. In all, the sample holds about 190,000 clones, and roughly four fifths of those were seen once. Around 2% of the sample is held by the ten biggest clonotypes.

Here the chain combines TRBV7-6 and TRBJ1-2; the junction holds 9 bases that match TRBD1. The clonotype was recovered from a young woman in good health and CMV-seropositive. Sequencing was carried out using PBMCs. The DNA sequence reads TGTGCCAGCAGCTCCGGACAGGGGTATGGCTACACCTTC. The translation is CASSSGQGYGYTF. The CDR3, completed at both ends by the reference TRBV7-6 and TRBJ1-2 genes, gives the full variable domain GAGVSQSPRYKVTKRGQDVALRCDPISGHVSLYWYRQALGQGPEFLTYFNYEAQQDKSGLPNDRFSAERPEGSISTLTIQRTEQRDSAMYRCASSSGQGYGYTFGSGTRLTVV.